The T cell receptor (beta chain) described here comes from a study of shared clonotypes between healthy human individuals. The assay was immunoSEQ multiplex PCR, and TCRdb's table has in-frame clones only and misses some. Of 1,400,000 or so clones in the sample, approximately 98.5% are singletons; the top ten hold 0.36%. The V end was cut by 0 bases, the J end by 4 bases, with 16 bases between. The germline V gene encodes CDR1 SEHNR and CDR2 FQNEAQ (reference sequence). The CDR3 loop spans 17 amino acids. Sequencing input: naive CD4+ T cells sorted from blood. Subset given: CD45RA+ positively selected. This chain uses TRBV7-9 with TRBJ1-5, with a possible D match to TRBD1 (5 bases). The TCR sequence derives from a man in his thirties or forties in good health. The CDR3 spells CASSLALGLLGNQPQHF. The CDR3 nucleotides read TGTGCCAGCAGCTTAGCGCTGGGACTTTTGGGGAATCAGCCCCAGCATTTT.